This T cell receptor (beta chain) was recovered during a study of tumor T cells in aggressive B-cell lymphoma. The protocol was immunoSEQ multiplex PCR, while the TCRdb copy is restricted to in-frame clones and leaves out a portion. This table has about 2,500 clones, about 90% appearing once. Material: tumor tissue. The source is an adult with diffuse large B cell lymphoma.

The CDR3 protein is CASGERLYNEQFF. The CDR3 DNA reads TGTGCCTCGGGGGAGAGGCTCTACAATGAGCAGTTCTTC. This rearrangement joins TRBV7-6 to TRBJ2-1; possibly TRBD2 for D (6 bases). CDR1 and CDR2 (germline): SGHVS, FNYEAQ. CDR3 size: 13 residues. Trimming removed 11 bases at V and 3 bases at J, with 14 bases between.